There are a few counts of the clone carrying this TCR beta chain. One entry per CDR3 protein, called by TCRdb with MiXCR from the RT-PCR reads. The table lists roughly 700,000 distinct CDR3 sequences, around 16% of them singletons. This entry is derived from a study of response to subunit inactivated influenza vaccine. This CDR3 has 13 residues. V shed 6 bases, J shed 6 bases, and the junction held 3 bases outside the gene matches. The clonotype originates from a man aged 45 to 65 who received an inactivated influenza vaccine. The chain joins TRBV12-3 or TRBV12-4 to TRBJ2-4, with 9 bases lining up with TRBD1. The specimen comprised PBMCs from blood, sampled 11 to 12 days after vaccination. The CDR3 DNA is TGTGCCAGCAGAATGACAGGGGGAAACATTCAGTACTTC. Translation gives CASRMTGGNIQYF.